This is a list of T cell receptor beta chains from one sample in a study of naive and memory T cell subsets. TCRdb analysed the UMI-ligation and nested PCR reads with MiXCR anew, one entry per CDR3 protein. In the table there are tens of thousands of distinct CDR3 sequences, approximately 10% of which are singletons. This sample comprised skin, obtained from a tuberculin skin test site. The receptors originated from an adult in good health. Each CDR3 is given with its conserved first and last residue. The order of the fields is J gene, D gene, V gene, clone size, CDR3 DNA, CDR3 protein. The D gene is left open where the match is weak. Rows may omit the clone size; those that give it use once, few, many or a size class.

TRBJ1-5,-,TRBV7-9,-,TGTGCCAGCAGCCCCAGCGGTGGGGGAGATAGCAATCAGCCCCAGCATTTT,CASSPSGGGDSNQPQHF
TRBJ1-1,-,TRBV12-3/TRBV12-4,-,TGTGCCAGCAGTTTTGGGGCAGCGAACACTGAAGCTTTCTTT,CASSFGAANTEAFF
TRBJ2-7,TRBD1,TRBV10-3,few,TGTGCCATCAGTGAAGACCCACAGGGGTCCTACGAGCAGTACTTC,CAISEDPQGSYEQYF
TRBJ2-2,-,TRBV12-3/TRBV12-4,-,TGTGCCAGCAGGCCACCTGGCGAGGGCGTCGTCACCGGGGAGCTGTTTTTT,CASRPPGEGVVTGELFF
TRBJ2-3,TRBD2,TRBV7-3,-,TGTGCCAGCAGCTTAAATCCAACTAGCGGTAGCACAGATACGCAGTATTTT,CASSLNPTSGSTDTQYF
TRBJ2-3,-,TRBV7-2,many,TGTGCCAGCAGCTTACTAGTCAGCACAGATACGCAGTATTTT,CASSLLVSTDTQYF
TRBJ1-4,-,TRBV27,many,TGTGCCAGCAGTTCACAACTTCGGCGTAATGAAAAACTGTTTTTT,CASSSQLRRNEKLFF
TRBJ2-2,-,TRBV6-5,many,TGTGCCAGCAGTTCCCCGGGTGGCATAACCGGCACCGGGGAGCTGTTTTTT,CASSSPGGITGTGELFF
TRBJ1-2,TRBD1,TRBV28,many,TGTGCCAGCAGATCACAGGGGGCCGACTATGGCTACACCTTC,CASRSQGADYGYTF
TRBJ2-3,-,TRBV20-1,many,TGCAGTGCTAGAGACCTATTACGGCCTAGCACAGATACGCAGTATTTT,CSARDLLRPSTDTQYF
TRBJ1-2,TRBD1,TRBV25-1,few,TGTGCCAGCAGTGATCAACAGGGGGCAACGGGAGGCTACACCTTC,CASSDQQGATGGYTF
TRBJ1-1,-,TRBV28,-,TGTGCCAGCAGTTTACGGGCTATGAACACTGAAGCTTTCTTT,CASSLRAMNTEAFF
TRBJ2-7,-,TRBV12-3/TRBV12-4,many,TGTGCCAGCAGTCATGGGGCGGGTGGAGCCTACGAGCAGTACTTC,CASSHGAGGAYEQYF
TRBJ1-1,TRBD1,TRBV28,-,TGTGCCAGCAGCGAACCGGGACAGGGGAAAGCTTTCTTT,CASSEPGQGKAFF
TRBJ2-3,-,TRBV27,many,TGTGCCAGCGCCTGGGGCAGGGGCACAGATACGCAGTATTTT,CASAWGRGTDTQYF
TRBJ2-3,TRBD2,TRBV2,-,TGTGCCAGCAGGACGGGACTAGCGGGGGGAAGCACAGATACGCAGTATTTT,CASRTGLAGGSTDTQYF
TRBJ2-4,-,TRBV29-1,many,TGCAGCGTTGAAAGGACCGACTACTGGAACATTCAGTACTTC,CSVERTDYWNIQYF